The entry below describes one T cell receptor beta chain. Its cognate antigen has yet to be identified. Base qualities are not recorded, but no much larger clone differs from it by a single base. After removal of 5 bases from V and 0 bases from J, the junction retains 12 bases not matched to a gene. CDR1 is given as SGHTA and CDR2 as FQGTGA, both from the germline V gene. The CDR3 measures 19 amino acids from cysteine to phenylalanine. CDR3 DNA is the only sequence kept; it has 57 bases, read in frame from the first base. This specimen's time point label, per the study, means: pre-transplant. Unstimulated PBMCs, after thawing, were stained for CD3, CD4 and CD8 and then FACS-sorted into CD3+CD4+ and CD3+CD8+ populations. Each of the 8 studied subjects was randomized to immunosuppression withdrawal. Genomic DNA was isolated with the Qiagen DNeasy Blood and Tissue Kit. Frozen genomic DNA underwent high-throughput TCRbeta CDR3 sequencing by immunoSEQ, including PCR amplification, mapping, bias correction and internal controls. Regarding the original processing steps: Productive rearrangements were kept, and unique TCRbeta sequences were defined by CDR3 nucleotide sequence plus V and J gene. Donor-reactive sequences required at least 5-fold expansion in CFSE-low cells versus unstimulated pre-transplant cells and at least 0.01% frequency. Per-subject minimum frequency thresholds, based on the lowest-template unstimulated sample, ensured at least 90% detection power. Repertoire turnover was measured by Jensen-Shannon divergence between the top 1000 TCRbeta sequences post- and pre-transplant. Two-sided Fisher's exact tests were used to test for changes in how often donor-reactive sequences were detected. Drawn from immuneACCESS, this table holds only the in-frame rearrangements with V and J called that TCRdb kept. Clones are partly lost; checked studies trace under half to an unresolved V gene and leave the rest unexplained. V and J calls and clone size follow that table, whereas D and trimming were derived from the DNA. Within this sample are around 15,000 clones, with around 90% of them counted one time only. The ten most abundant clones make up under 55% of the sample.

The data derive from a study of T cell clones after liver transplantation (dated by TCRdb to the late 2010s). Regarding the complete study: Samples were obtained from ITN030ST, a randomized trial in which withdrawal of immunosuppression was attempted within 2 years of liver transplantation. A cohort of 8 liver transplant recipients was studied, of whom 3 were classified as tolerant and 5 as non-tolerant. Third party-reactive TCRbeta sequences from pre-transplant MLRs were also identified as an antigen-independent comparator for donor-reactive sequences. Subjects received no induction therapy and standard immunosuppression until randomization at 12-24 months post-transplant. Of the eight recipients, three were HCV-positive, while the remaining recipients had been transplanted for non-autoimmune, non-viral indications. Donor-reactive T cell clones were identified by TCRbeta sequencing following a pre-transplant mixed lymphocyte reaction and were subsequently tracked in post-transplant blood. Blood samples were collected pre-transplant, pre-randomization before withdrawal, and post-randomization after either complete withdrawal or failed withdrawal. Tolerance meant complete immunosuppression withdrawal for at least one year without liver enzymes rising beyond twice the upper limit of normal.

What the research found in general, with its limitations: When repertoire turnover was accounted for, significantly reduced detection of donor-reactive sequences was found in 7 of 8 subjects for CD4 and in 8 of 8 subjects for CD8. Because no allograft tissue specimens were available, donor-reactive T cells may have migrated into the graft instead of being deleted. The conclusions were considered preliminary, being limited by small, heterogeneous patient numbers and non-standardized post-transplant time points. A greater decline was seen for donor-reactive sequences than for third party-reactive sequences, suggesting partial antigen-specific deletion unrelated to withdrawal success. In a couple of subjects, low numbers of available donor cells limited the measurable donor-reactive repertoire. In most of the 8 subjects, circulating donor-reactive CD4 TCRbeta sequences decreased significantly after transplant, regardless of tolerance or HCV status.

The TCR comes from a human donor who received a liver transplant. The sequence is built from TRBV7-3 and TRBJ2-1, with TRBD2 matching 11 junction bases. The sample was CD8+ T cells from blood, taken before liver transplant. The CDR3 protein: CASSPSTSGAVSSYNEQFF. The nucleotides are TGTGCCAGCAGCCCCTCGACTAGCGGGGCCGTGAGCTCCTACAATGAGCAGTTCTTC.